This T cell receptor beta chain was sequenced during a study of CD8+CD57+ T cells in acquired aplastic anemia. V was trimmed by 1 base and J by 0 bases, leaving 9 bases between them. CDR3 length equals 15 residues. CDR1 and CDR2 (germline): LGHNA, YNFKEQ. For sequencing, patients were chosen who had shown expansion of CD8+CD57+ cells by flow cytometry. Both TCR beta VDJ combination and CDR3 sequence profiling were carried out. Genomic DNA was the template for this profiling. Each CDR3 protein is one row after TCRdb ran MiXCR on the reads. The repertoire includes 75,000 to 80,000 distinct CDR3 sequences, roughly 72% of them detected once, and 80% to 90% sits in the top ten. Study-wide results and caveats: Patients and controls shared under 35 CD8+ CDR3 sequences, which appeared highly expressed in patients and within their immunodominant clones.

In the case of this clonotype: Its antigen remains unidentified.

The rearrangement joins TRBV4-2 to TRBJ1-1, with TRBD1 as a possible D gene (5 bases). The sequencing input was sorted CD4+, CD8+, or CD8+CD57+ T cells (not recorded which) from PBMCs. The clonotype comes from a human donor with aplastic anemia. In DNA form, the CDR3 reads TGTGCCAGCAGCCAAGCAAACAGGCTGAACACTGAAGCTTTCTTT. As protein: CASSQANRLNTEAFF.